One sample yielded the 25 T cell receptor beta chains listed below, sequenced in a study of response to subunit inactivated influenza vaccine. TCRdb re-derived calls from the RT-PCR reads in MiXCR, one entry per CDR3 protein. The data hold approximately 680,000 distinct CDR3 sequences, with about 15% observed a single time. The sample here was PBMCs from blood, taken about 12 days after vaccination. The receptors were sampled from a man aged 45-65 years who received an inactivated influenza vaccine.

The gene calls are TRBV24-1 and TRBJ2-7; 11 nucleotides line up with TRBD2. Looked up from germline, CDR1 is KGHDR and CDR2 is SFDVKD. The V segment lost 8 bases and the J segment 0 bases; nucleotides outside the gene matches: 11. The CDR3 length is 17 residues. This CDR3 reads CATTSCGLAGSSYEQYF. The CDR3 nucleotides are TGTGCCACCACGAGTTGTGGACTAGCGGGTAGCTCCTACGAGCAGTACTTC.

This clonotype appeared a few times. The chain is built from TRBV6-2 or TRBV6-3 and TRBJ2-5, with TRBD2 matching over 12 bases. This CDR3 is built from 15 residues. Germline CDR1 and CDR2: MNHEY and SVGEGT. Trimming at V came to 6 bases and at J to 2 bases, leaving 4 bases not matched to a gene. CDR3 amino acids: CASSDGLAGQETQYF. In nucleotides, the CDR3 is TGTGCCAGCAGCGACGGACTAGCGGGACAAGAGACCCAGTACTTC.

The chain couples TRBV5-1 to TRBJ1-1, with a weak D call TRBD1 (5 bases). Trimming left V 0 bases short and J 7 bases short, with 10 bases between. There are 13 residues in the CDR3. Germline CDR1 SGHRS, CDR2 YFSETQ. CDR3 in DNA: TGCGCCAGCAGCTTGGCCGGGGGTTATGAAGCTTTCTTT. Protein sequence: CASSLAGGYEAFF.

This clonotype was counted a few times. The CDR3 DNA is TGTGCCAGCAGCCTCGGACCCCTGGGCAATTCACCCCTCCACTTT. This gives the protein CASSLGPLGNSPLHF. V usage is TRBV3-1 and J usage is TRBJ1-6, with D hard to call. V gave up 4 bases and J gave up 7 bases, with 14 bases separating them. CDR1 is LGHDT and CDR2 is YNNKEL in the germline V gene (reference sequence). The CDR3 contains 15 residues.

This clonotype has just a few counts. The chain recombines TRBV7-9 with TRBJ2-2; maybe TRBD2 (5 bases). This CDR3 comprises 17 residues. V dropped 5 bases and J dropped 5 bases, with 21 bases sitting between them. Germline V gives CDR1 SEHNR, CDR2 FQNEAQ (reference sequence). The CDR3 DNA reads TGTGCCAGCAGCCTACCTTCGGGGAGCGGTGTGACCGGGGAGCTGTTTTTT. Amino acid sequence: CASSLPSGSGVTGELFF.

The table lists this clonotype with many counts. V usage is TRBV5-1 and J usage is TRBJ2-5, with 14 nucleotides matching TRBD2. The CDR3 extends over 16 amino acids. Germline V gene lookup returns CDR1 SGHRS and CDR2 YFSETQ. V lost 7 bases and J lost 2; bases outside the gene matches: 7. The CDR3 sequence is CASRLGTSGRQETQYF. CDR3 coding DNA: TGCGCCAGCCGATTGGGGACTAGCGGGAGACAAGAGACCCAGTACTTC.

The chain combines TRBV29-1 with TRBJ2-1; 12 positions match TRBD2. The junction had 10 bases not matched to a gene; V was cut back by 4 bases and J by 12 bases. Germline-derived CDR1 and CDR2 are SQVTM and ANQGSEA. The CDR3 spans 14 residues. The DNA of the CDR3 is TGCAGCGTTGGCAAGACTAGCGGGAGTTCGCGGCAGTTCTTC. Translated, it gives CSVGKTSGSSRQFF.

The chain joins TRBV12-3 or TRBV12-4 to TRBJ2-3; possibly TRBD1 or TRBD2 for D (5 bases each). The CDR3 is 15 residues long. V shed 5 bases and J shed 7 bases, with 19 bases lying between them. The CDR3 loop reads CASSPATGTLNTQYF. In DNA, the CDR3 is TGTGCCAGCAGTCCTGCCACCGGGACCCTGAATACGCAGTATTTT.

V and J are TRBV12-5 and TRBJ2-1; the match to TRBD1 covers 8 bases. Looked up from germline, CDR1 is LGHNT and CDR2 is FRNRAP. The CDR3 extends over 17 amino acids. V gave up 4 bases and J gave up 0 bases; unmatched junction bases: 8. The CDR3, as DNA: TGTGCTAGTGGTTCATCCGTCAGGGGGCTCTCCTACAATGAGCAGTTCTTC. Protein: CASGSSVRGLSYNEQFF.

The chain links TRBV7-2 to TRBJ2-5; 13 bases map to TRBD2. Germline V lookup: CDR1 SGHTA, CDR2 FQGNSA. CDR3 length: 17 amino acids. The trim removed 6 bases at V and 6 bases at J, leaving 13 bases unmatched. CDR3 loop: CASSRQTSGGPGKTQYF. The CDR3 bases are TGTGCCAGCAGTCGACAGACTAGCGGGGGGCCAGGAAAGACCCAGTACTTC. The full variable domain, with the rest looked up from reference TRBV7-2 and TRBJ2-5, is GAGVSQSPSNKVTEKGKDVELRCDPISGHTALYWYRQSLGQGLEFLIYFQGNSAPDKSGLPSDRFSAERTGGSVSTLTIQRTQQEDSAVYLCASSRQTSGGPGKTQYFGPGTRLLVL.

This clonotype came up a few times. The chain couples TRBV10-3 to TRBJ1-3; D not resolved. This CDR3 is built from 13 residues. Per the germline V gene, CDR1 is ENHRY and CDR2 is SYGVKD. The V end was cut by 10 bases, the J end by 0 bases, with 10 bases between. The CDR3 loop is CASGIVSGNTIYF. The CDR3 DNA follows: TGTGCCAGTGGAATAGTCTCTGGAAACACCATATATTTT.

This clonotype was seen at least ten times. This chain links TRBV9 with TRBJ1-1; TRBD1 agrees at 10 bases. Germline V CDR1 and CDR2: SGDLS, YYNGEE. V lost 4 bases and J lost 12; bases outside the gene matches: 9. The CDR3 is 13 residues long. CDR3 in DNA: TGTGCCAGCAGCAGAGGGACAGGGGCCTCAACTTTCTTT. It translates to CASSRGTGASTFF.

This sequence joins TRBV9 and TRBJ1-2, with 10 bases aligning to TRBD1. The CDR3 consists of 16 residues. Trimming took 4 bases from V and 8 from J; bases not matched to a gene: 14. In germline, CDR1 is SGDLS, CDR2 YYNGEE. As DNA, the CDR3 is TGTGCCAGCAGCCAGAGACGGACAGGGGGTGTCTTCGGCTACACCTTC. Amino acids: CASSQRRTGGVFGYTF.

This sequence joins TRBV12-3 or TRBV12-4 and TRBJ2-7, with D hard to call. This CDR3 comprises 14 residues. Deletions cut 5 bases from V and 5 bases from J, with 16 bases between. CDR3: CASSLRRNKNEQYF. CDR3 coding DNA: TGTGCCAGCAGTCTCCGCCGAAATAAAAACGAGCAGTACTTC.

The chain links TRBV20-1 to TRBJ1-5; D possibly corresponds to TRBD1 (5 bases). Germline CDR1 and CDR2: DFQATT and SNEGSKA (reference sequence). This CDR3 is built from 15 residues. The ends were cut back, 4 bases at V and 5 bases at J, with 18 bases in the middle. The CDR3 region is CSANPPLTGDQPQHF. The CDR3 DNA follows: TGCAGTGCTAACCCCCCCCTGACGGGGGATCAGCCCCAGCATTTT.

In this sample, this clonotype turned up a few times. The V gene is TRBV12-3 or TRBV12-4, the J gene TRBJ2-3; 7 bases are shared with TRBD1. The CDR3 totals 16 residues. With V trimmed by 4 bases and J by 3 bases, 10 bases remained unmatched. The CDR3: CASSSRDRVFTDTQYF. The CDR3 nucleotides are TGTGCCAGCAGTTCGAGAGACAGGGTTTTTACAGATACGCAGTATTTT.

Here the CDR3 reads CASMISGANVLTF. DNA of the CDR3: TGTGCCAGTATGATCTCTGGGGCCAACGTCCTGACTTTC. V gene TRBV2 combines with J gene TRBJ2-6; D call uncertain. The CDR3 contains 13 residues. V dropped 9 bases and J dropped 0 bases, with 6 bases sitting between them. Germline CDR1 is SNHLY and CDR2 is FYNNEI.

The genes are TRBV28 and TRBJ2-5; tentatively, D is TRBD1 (6 bases). The CDR3 has 16 amino acids. Looked up from germline, CDR1 is MDHEN and CDR2 is SYDVKM. V was pared by 8 bases and J by 2 bases, with 21 bases between. In nucleotides, the CDR3 is TGTGCCAGCCAAACTAGGGGGTGGGCAGGTCAAGAGACCCAGTACTTC. This sequence encodes CASQTRGWAGQETQYF.

This sequence joins TRBV6-1 and TRBJ1-1; D is ambiguous. From germline, CDR1 is MNHNS and CDR2 SASEGT. The CDR3 is made up of 15 amino acids. Between the trimmed V and J ends, which lost 6 bases and 0 bases, there was a span of 14 bases. The CDR3 DNA follows: TGTGCCAGCAGCCCATTCGGACTTTTGAACACTGAAGCTTTCTTT. This sequence encodes CASSPFGLLNTEAFF.

This sequence joins TRBV5-6 and TRBJ2-7; D call uncertain. CDR1 and CDR2 from the germline V gene are SGHDT and YYEEEE. The length of the CDR3 is 13 residues. V gave up 0 bases and J gave up 6 bases, with 10 bases separating them. CDR3: CASSLGEWGEQYF. CDR3 sequence (DNA): TGTGCCAGCAGCTTGGGCGAGTGGGGCGAGCAGTACTTC.

This clonotype has a handful of counts. The gene calls are TRBV4-1 and TRBJ2-7, with 9 bases that match TRBD1. CDR3 length: 15 residues. With V trimmed by 3 bases and J by 4 bases, 7 bases remained unmatched. CDR1 MGHRA and CDR2 YSYEKL come from the germline V gene. CDR3 DNA: TGCGCCAGCAGCCAGCCCGGGACAGGGATATACGAGCAGTACTTC. Translated, it gives CASSQPGTGIYEQYF.

This clonotype has ten or more counts. The chain combines TRBV12-3 or TRBV12-4 with TRBJ2-7; D remains ambiguous. There are 13 residues in the CDR3. Deletions cut 2 bases from V and 3 bases from J, with 8 bases between. CDR3 residues: CASSLRHNYEQYF. DNA for the CDR3: TGTGCCAGCAGTTTAAGGCACAACTACGAGCAGTACTTC.

The table lists this clonotype with a few counts. The chain employs TRBV5-1 and TRBJ2-2; possibly TRBD1 or TRBD2 for D (5 bases each). Germline-derived CDR1 and CDR2 are SGHRS and YFSETQ. This CDR3 spans 17 amino acids. Trimming took off 1 base at V and 0 bases at J, with 13 bases between the two ends. CDR3 nucleotide sequence: TGCGCCAGCAGCTTGAGGATGGGACCATCGAACACCGGGGAGCTGTTTTTT. As protein: CASSLRMGPSNTGELFF.

The chain couples TRBV15 to TRBJ2-6; TRBD2 might be the D (6 bases). Trimming removed 0 bases at V and 2 bases at J, with 11 bases between. Germline values: CDR1 LNHNV, CDR2 YYDKDF (reference sequence). This CDR3 is built from 17 residues. The CDR3 protein is CATSRDVGGPGANVLTF. Written as DNA, the CDR3 is TGTGCCACCAGCAGAGATGTAGGAGGGCCTGGGGCCAACGTCCTGACTTTC.

This clonotype was seen many times. V is TRBV7-2 and J is TRBJ2-7, with 9 positions matching TRBD1. Losses at the gene ends were 0 bases for V and 6 bases for J; bases not matched to a gene: 18. The CDR3 runs 19 residues. Germline V lookup: CDR1 SGHTA, CDR2 FQGNSA. The CDR3 region is CASSLARTGTGTSLREQYF. In DNA, the CDR3 is TGTGCCAGCAGCTTAGCCCGGACAGGGACAGGGACTTCTCTCCGCGAGCAGTACTTC.